Sequencing of this T cell receptor (beta chain) was carried out in a study of glioma-infiltrating T cells. TCR alpha and beta CDR3 regions were amplified from RNA using iRepertoire nested multiplex PCR. Input was roughly 85-450 ng of tissue mRNA or PBMC total RNA. One entry per CDR3 protein, called by TCRdb with MiXCR from the multiplex PCR reads. The sample holds under 200,000 distinct CDR3 sequences, around 32% seen once. This clonotype occurred many times. Its target is unknown. The study, taken as a whole, reports: Tissue-blood divergence was below expectation in non-neoplastic patients, above in gliomas. Tissue and blood shared very few CDR3 sequences.

From germline, CDR1 is SGHTA and CDR2 FQGNSA. Trimming shortened V by 5 bases and J by 0 bases, and 12 bases separated the two germline ends. The CDR3 has 15 residues. The chain is built from TRBV7-2 and TRBJ2-3; tentatively, D is TRBD2 (5 bases). Sequencing was carried out using glioma tissue, nonneoplastic brain tissue, or PBMCs (not recorded which). This sequence was found in a human donor with low-grade glioma or glioblastoma, undergoing nonglioma brain surgery, or in good health (not recorded which). CDR3 protein: CASSLQRESTDTQYF. The CDR3 coding sequence is TGTGCCAGCAGCCTCCAGAGGGAGAGCACAGATACGCAGTATTTT.